The 27 T cell receptor beta chains below come from one sample, sequenced in a study of T cells in Graves' hyperthyroidism and ophthalmopathy. TCR beta CDR3 regions were amplified from RNA. HTBI primers were used for first-round RT-PCR of the TCR CDR3. TCRdb itself ran the multiplex PCR reads through MiXCR, one entry per CDR3 protein. The sample lists 500,000 to 600,000 distinct CDR3 sequences, under 60% occurring once. Sequencing input: peripheral blood or thyroid tissue (not recorded which). The receptor set was obtained from a woman aged 18-30 years with Graves' hyperthyroidism.

The rearrangement uses TRBV7-3 and TRBJ1-1; tentative D call: TRBD1 (6 bases). The V and J ends lost 5 bases and 7 bases respectively, with 17 bases between them. The V gene's germline CDR1 is SGHTA and CDR2 FQGTGA. The CDR3 extends over 14 amino acids. The CDR3 here is CASSPTGRGNEAFF. CDR3 coding DNA: TGTGCCAGCAGCCCCACAGGCAGGGGTAATGAAGCTTTCTTT.

The V call is TRBV10-3, the J call TRBJ2-2; D unresolved. Germline V gene data show CDR1 as ENHRY and CDR2 as SYGVKD. Trimming left V 4 bases short and J 5 bases short, with 8 bases between. CDR3 length equals 13 residues. The CDR3: CAISVGRTGELFF. In nucleotides, the CDR3 is TGTGCCATCAGTGTAGGACGAACCGGGGAGCTGTTTTTT.

This clonotype was counted many times. The V and J genes are TRBV11-2 and TRBJ2-2; D uncertain. V lost 1 base to trimming and J lost 6 bases, with 9 bases between them. The CDR3 consists of 14 residues. Germline V gene data show CDR1 as SGHAT and CDR2 as FQNNGV. CDR3 nucleotide sequence: TGTGCCAGCAGCTTAGTTTTAGTCCCCGGGGAGCTGTTTTTT. This codes for CASSLVLVPGELFF.

This clonotype was detected many times. The chain combines TRBV18 with TRBJ1-5; the D is unclear. Germline CDR1 KGHSH, CDR2 LQKENI. The CDR3 is 13 amino acids. V gave up 3 bases and J gave up 3 bases, with 6 bases separating them. CDR3 bases: TGTGCCAGCTCACCGACTCTCAATCAGCCCCAGCATTTT. It yields the protein CASSPTLNQPQHF.

This clonotype was recorded many times. The J gene is TRBJ1-6, the V gene TRBV11-2; D not resolved. Trimming cost V 7 bases and J 4 bases, with 8 bases left between them. The CDR3 consists of 13 residues. Germline CDR1 SGHAT, CDR2 FQNNGV. This CDR3 reads CASTTGYNSPLHF. CDR3 coding DNA: TGTGCCAGCACCACGGGTTATAATTCACCCCTCCACTTT.

V is TRBV10-3 and J is TRBJ2-5, with D possibly being TRBD1 or TRBD2 (5 bases each). V was pared by 3 bases and J by 5 bases, with 10 bases between. CDR3 length equals 13 residues. Per the germline V gene, CDR1 is ENHRY and CDR2 is SYGVKD. This CDR3 reads CAISDGTAETQYF. For the CDR3, the DNA is TGTGCCATCAGTGACGGGACGGCCGAGACCCAGTACTTC.

This clonotype appeared many times. CDR3 sequence: CASRDPGQGQETQYF. Written as DNA, the CDR3 is TGTGCCAGCAGAGATCCGGGACAGGGCCAAGAGACCCAGTACTTC. The J gene is TRBJ2-5, the V gene TRBV6-5; 9 nucleotides agree with TRBD1. J was trimmed by 1 base and V by 6 bases; bases with no gene match: 6. This CDR3 has 15 residues. Per the germline V gene, CDR1 is MNHEY and CDR2 is SVGAGI.

V gene TRBV2 combines with J gene TRBJ1-2, with unresolved D. V lost 2 bases and J lost 3, with 13 bases in between. Germline V gene data show CDR1 as SNHLY and CDR2 as FYNNEI. This CDR3 region has 15 residues. The CDR3 bases are TGTGCCAGCAGTGAAAGACTAGCGGGTGACTATGGCTACACCTTC. It encodes CASSERLAGDYGYTF. The entire variable domain, with the rest obtained from reference TRBV2 and TRBJ1-2, is as follows: EPEVTQTPSHQVTQMGQEVILRCVPISNHLYFYWYRQILGQKVEFLVSFYNNEISEKSEIFDDQFSVERPDGSNFTLKIRSTKLEDSAMYFCASSERLAGDYGYTFGSGTRLTVV.

With respect to this clonotype: One end of the junction does not line up with germline, which may come from a read error. The V gene is TRBV7-9, the J gene TRBJ1-1; no clear D gene. This CDR3 region has 12 residues. Germline assignment: CDR1 SEHNR and CDR2 FQNEAQ (reference sequence). The CDR3 coding sequence is TGTGCCGGCAGCTCTCCTTGGGGTGAAGCTCTCTTT. Protein: CAGSSPWGEALF. The full variable domain, rest sourced from reference TRBV7-9 and TRBJ1-1, is DTGVSQNPRHKITKRGQNVTFRCDPISEHNRLYWYRQTLGQGPEFLTYFQNEAQLEKSRLLSDRFSAERPKGSFSTLEIQRTEQGDSAMYLCAGSSPWGEALFGQGTRLTVV.

Turning to this clonotype: This may stem from a read error, because a much larger clone lies one nucleotide away. The chain couples TRBV10-3 to TRBJ2-7; the D is unclear. The germline CDR1 and CDR2 sequences are ENHRY and SYGVKD. The CDR3 has 14 amino acids. The CDR3 reads CVSSSTRKVGEQYF. As DNA, the CDR3 is TGTGTCAGCAGTTCTACCCGTAAGGTGGGCGAGCAGTACTTC.

On this clonotype: One junction end disagrees with the germline gene, perhaps due to a read error. The chain employs TRBV4-1 and TRBJ1-2; 7 positions agree with TRBD1. Germline CDR1 is MGHRA and CDR2 is YSYEKL. The CDR3 loop spans 15 amino acids. The DNA of the CDR3 is TGTGCCAGCAGCTTGGACGTGACAGGGTTAGATGGCTACACCTTC. This sequence encodes CASSLDVTGLDGYTF.

This chain uses TRBV29-1 with TRBJ1-2; D is unclear. CDR3 size: 9 residues. Germline V gives CDR1 SQVTM, CDR2 ANQGSEA. With 1 base removed from V and 8 bases from J, the gap between germline ends came to 2 bases. In DNA, the CDR3 is TGCAGCGTTGAAGCAGGCTACACCTTC. Amino acid sequence: CSVEAGYTF. The full variable domain, completed using reference TRBV29-1 and TRBJ1-2, is SAVISQKPSRDICQRGTSLTIQCQVDSQVTMMFWYRQQPGQSLTLIATANQGSEATYESGFVIDKFPISRPNLTFSTLTVSNMSPEDSSIYLCSVEAGYTFGSGTRLTVV.

This clonotype was recorded at least ten times. This rearrangement joins TRBV13 to TRBJ1-1, with D tentatively TRBD1 (5 bases). Trimming took 1 base from V and 7 from J, leaving 16 bases between them. The CDR3 contains 15 residues. CDR1 is PRHDT and CDR2 is FYEKMQ in the germline V gene (reference sequence). CDR3 DNA: TGTGCCAGCAGCTTAGCGCCGGGCAGGGCTGTTGAAGCTTTCTTT. It yields the protein CASSLAPGRAVEAFF.

The rearrangement uses TRBV21-1 and TRBJ2-7; no check of the table's D call, TRBD1, against the DNA was made. TRBV21-1 is described as a pseudogene. The CDR3 extends over 14 amino acids. CDR3 residues: CASSTGTGPYEQYF. As DNA, the CDR3 is TGTGCCAGCAGCACCGGGACAGGACCCTACGAGCAGTACTTC.

This clonotype showed up just once. This chain uses TRBV20-1 with TRBJ2-7; TRBD1 agrees at 9 bases. This CDR3 comprises 14 residues. J lost 6 bases, V lost 1 base, and 7 bases had no gene match. Germline-derived CDR1 and CDR2 are DFQATT and SNEGSKA (reference sequence). CDR3 nucleotides: TGCAGTGCTAGAGTCAGGACAGGGGAGGGCGAGCAGTACTTC. The encoded protein is CSARVRTGEGEQYF.

Comments on this clonotype: A much larger clone lies a single base off, so this may be a read error. V and J are TRBV10-3 and TRBJ1-2, with D tentatively TRBD1 (6 bases). The length of the CDR3 is 13 residues. Germline V gives CDR1 ENHRY, CDR2 SYGVKD. Trimming cost V 4 bases and J 4 bases, with 10 bases left between them. Here the CDR3 reads CAISVEGGYGYTF. CDR3 DNA: TGTGCCATCAGTGTAGAGGGGGGCTATGGCTACACCTTC.

Of note for this clonotype: Possible read error: a much larger clone is one base away. The genes are TRBV10-3 and TRBJ2-2; D uncertain. The CDR3 runs to 13 residues. The germline gives CDR1 ENHRY, CDR2 SYGVKD. Trimming pared 4 bases from V and 2 bases from J, leaving 5 bases between. CDR3 sequence (DNA): TGTGCCATCAGTGCCCAAAACACCGGGGAGCTGTTTTTT. It encodes CAISAQNTGELFF.

Remarks on this clonotype: A much larger clone lies a single base off, so this may be a read error. The rearrangement joins TRBV29-1 to TRBJ2-2, with TRBD1 as a possible D gene (6 bases). V was cut by 8 bases and J by 6 bases, with 19 bases left in between. Germline loops: CDR1 SQVTM, CDR2 ANQGSEA. The CDR3 is 14 residues long. CDR3 coding DNA: TGCAGCACCCCTGGGGGCGGCACCGCCGGGGAGCTGTTTTTT. Translation: CSTPGGGTAGELFF.

To note about this clonotype: Since a much larger clone is just one base distant, this may be a read error. The chain is built from TRBV12-3 or TRBV12-4 and TRBJ1-1; 8 bases line up with TRBD1. This CDR3 region has 14 residues. The CDR3 protein is CASSYRDRNTEPFF. As DNA, the CDR3 is TGTGCCAGCAGTTACCGGGACAGGAACACTGAACCTTTCTTT.

This clonotype was found many times. The rearrangement joins TRBV10-2 to TRBJ1-1, with D possibly being TRBD1 (5 bases). Germline assignment: CDR1 WSHSY and CDR2 SAAADI. The CDR3 length is 10 residues. The V and J ends lost 6 bases and 8 bases respectively, with 7 bases between them. Here the CDR3 reads CASRGVEAFF. The CDR3 DNA is TGCGCCAGCAGGGGGGTGGAAGCTTTCTTT.

This clonotype has at least ten counts. The chain combines TRBV12-3 or TRBV12-4 with TRBJ1-1, with no clear D. Trimming pared 7 bases from V and 1 base from J, leaving 10 bases between. CDR3 size: 13 residues. The CDR3 sequence is CASIDPANTEAFF. The CDR3 nucleotides read TGTGCCAGCATCGATCCAGCGAACACTGAAGCTTTCTTT.

In its sample, this clonotype was seen a few times. The rearrangement joins TRBV7-8 to TRBJ2-1, with no clear D. CDR1 and CDR2 (germline): SGHVS, FQNEAQ. The CDR3 runs 12 residues. V dropped 4 bases and J dropped 8 bases, with 9 bases sitting between them. CDR3 sequence: CASSSYLDEQFF. CDR3 nucleotide sequence: TGTGCCAGCAGCTCGTATTTGGATGAGCAGTTCTTC.

The chain combines TRBV7-9 with TRBJ1-1; TRBD1 agrees at 12 bases. The CDR3 has 15 residues. With 3 bases clipped from V and 6 bases from J, the junction kept 5 bases outside the gene matches. The germline gives CDR1 SEHNR, CDR2 FQNEAQ (reference sequence). In nucleotides, the CDR3 is TGTGCCAGCAGCTTCCGGGACAGGGGGCTCCCTGAAGCTTTCTTT. Protein product: CASSFRDRGLPEAFF.

This clonotype was observed many times. V usage is TRBV5-4 and J usage is TRBJ1-2; a weak D match, TRBD1 (6 bases). This CDR3 has 16 amino acids. Germline V gives CDR1 SGHNT, CDR2 YYREEE (reference sequence). Between the trimmed V and J ends, which lost 4 bases and 4 bases, there was a span of 20 bases. DNA for the CDR3: TGTGCCAGCAGCCTTTTAACGACAGGTTGGGTCTATGGCTACACCTTC. This translates into CASSLLTTGWVYGYTF.

About this clonotype: A much larger clone is a single base away; this may be a read error. The chain uses TRBV10-3 and TRBJ2-5; 9 nucleotides align to TRBD2. The V segment lost 5 bases and the J segment 11 bases; nucleotides outside the gene matches: 15. This CDR3 region has 15 residues. CDR1 and CDR2 from the germline V gene are ENHRY and SYGVKD. The CDR3 nucleotides are TGTGCCATCAGTCCCATAGCGGGAGTCGACAATGAGCAGTACTTC. This sequence encodes CAISPIAGVDNEQYF.

This clonotype was detected many times. The chain uses TRBV3-1 and TRBJ2-7, with D perhaps given as TRBD1 or TRBD2 (5 bases each). V shed 5 bases and J shed 0 bases, with 17 bases lying between them. CDR1 LGHDT and CDR2 YNNKEL come from the germline V gene (reference sequence). This CDR3 is built from 16 residues. CDR3 in DNA: TGTGCCAGCAGCTCAAAAGGGACGGTAAGCTCCTACGAGCAGTACTTC. Translation: CASSSKGTVSSYEQYF.

The chain joins TRBV29-1 to TRBJ2-7, with no clear D. CDR3 length equals 12 residues. The V gene's germline CDR1 is SQVTM and CDR2 ANQGSEA. V dropped 5 bases and J dropped 2 bases, with 10 bases sitting between them. The CDR3 DNA reads as TGCAGCGTTAGTAAGGGTACCTACGAGCAGTACTTC. This gives the protein CSVSKGTYEQYF.